This TCR beta chain appears in the sequencing data of a study of vaccination and CD4 T cells after COVID-19. At the level of the study: Convalescents were six males and four females, two of them Hispanic.

On this clonotype: The target antigen is unknown.

Treatment denoted: approximately nine-day PBMC culture with coronavirus spike peptide pools or control peptides (ViraFEST assay). IL-2 (about 9.3 IU/ml) and peptide pools (approximately 9.2 ug/ml) were added to cultures of two million PBMCs per well. The authors swapped half the medium for fresh IL-2 medium on days 3 and 7. The germline V and J ends were trimmed by 3 bases and 15 bases, with 18 bases remaining between them. This CDR3 is built from 12 residues. CDR1 and CDR2 from the germline V gene are DFQATT and SNEGSKA (reference sequence). Cultured CD4+ T cells had their DNA profiled by the Oncomine TCR Beta short-read assay. One entry per CDR3 protein, called by TCRdb with MiXCR from the PCR reads. The sample holds approximately 19,000 distinct CDR3 sequences, approximately 60% seen once.

What was sequenced was CD4+ T cells from blood, cultured in vitro. The chain joins TRBV20-1 to TRBJ2-1; tentatively, D is TRBD1 (5 bases). This sequence was found in a human donor who had recovered from COVID-19. The CDR3 is CSARAPSGIRFF. CDR3 DNA: TGCAGTGCTAGGGCCCCCTCAGGGATCAGGTTCTTC.